This entry describes one T cell receptor beta chain. Its antigen remains unidentified. Repeated repertoire sampling spanned the course of chemoradiotherapy. The data were obtained in a study of chemoradiotherapy in HPV16-positive cancers. General study findings and limits: HPV-responsive T-cell expansion during chemoradiotherapy was linked to improved recurrence-free survival in HPV16-positive patients. Candidate HPV-specific clones and E7-related TCR motifs grew in tumor during treatment. Only a couple of HPV16-positive patients supplied the functional HPV-specificity definition.

Sequenced by immunoSEQ multiplex PCR; TCRdb stores in-frame clones only, minus some. The repertoire holds some 21,000 clones, approximately 86% seen once, with over 4.5% in the top ten. Germline-derived CDR1 and CDR2 are SGHVS and FQNEAQ. Losses at the gene ends were 4 bases for V and 8 bases for J; bases not matched to a gene: 5. This CDR3 is built from 15 residues. The V and J genes are TRBV7-8 and TRBJ1-6, with TRBD1 matching 10 bases. Here the sequenced sample was blood, taken from a patient who underwent chemoradiotherapy. The sequence came from a human donor with HPV-associated anogenital cancer. CDR3 sequence (DNA): TGTGCCAGCAGCTCCCGGGACAGGGGTGATTCACCCCTCCACTTT. It encodes CASSSRDRGDSPLHF.